Presented here are 13 T cell receptor beta chains from one specimen sequenced in a study of cytomegalovirus exposure and HLA in healthy donors. The PCR contained 60 Vbeta and 13 Jbeta primers. Profiled with immunoSEQ multiplex PCR; TCRdb holds only in-frame clones, not every one. This sample has 90,000 to 150,000 clones, with approximately 8.6% found just once. The sequenced material came from PBMCs. The receptors derive from a middle-aged woman in good health and CMV-seropositive.

V usage is TRBV7-9 and J usage is TRBJ2-7; D is unresolved. Trimming removed 4 bases from V and 7 bases from J, with 11 bases in between. The CDR3 has 12 amino acids. CDR1 SEHNR and CDR2 FQNEAQ come from the germline V gene (reference sequence). As DNA, the CDR3 is TGTGCCAGCAGCTCGTTGTCCGGGGAGCAGTACTTC. Translation gives CASSSLSGEQYF. Looking up the rest from reference TRBV7-9 and TRBJ2-7 gives the full variable domain: DTGVSQNPRHKITKRGQNVTFRCDPISEHNRLYWYRQTLGQGPEFLTYFQNEAQLEKSRLLSDRFSAERPKGSFSTLEIQRTEQGDSAMYLCASSSLSGEQYFGPGTRLTVT.

The J gene is TRBJ1-2, the V gene TRBV28; D might be TRBD1 (5 bases). The germline V gene encodes CDR1 MDHEN and CDR2 SYDVKM. Trimming removed 6 bases from V and 3 bases from J, with 14 bases in between. The CDR3 sequence is 14 residues long. In DNA form, the CDR3 reads TGTGCCAGCAGCTCTCGCCCAGGGCACTATGGCTACACCTTC. It specifies CASSSRPGHYGYTF.

The CDR3 nucleotides are TGCGCCAGCACCCCTTACAAGCGACCCAATCAGCCCCAGCATTTT. It codes for CASTPYKRPNQPQHF. This chain connects TRBV5-1 to TRBJ1-5; D is unclear. The ends were cut back, 6 bases at V and 3 bases at J, with 16 bases in the middle. The CDR3 is 15 amino acids. Germline values: CDR1 SGHRS, CDR2 YFSETQ.

CDR3 sequence reads: CASSSGQGNQPQHF. In DNA form, the CDR3 reads TGTGCCAGCAGCTCGGGACAGGGAAATCAGCCCCAGCATTTT. The V and J genes are TRBV13 and TRBJ1-5; 9 bases are a match to TRBD1. Germline CDR1 is PRHDT and CDR2 is FYEKMQ (reference sequence). The CDR3 extends over 14 amino acids. Germline trimming cut 4 bases from V and 4 bases from J; bases unmatched to any gene: 2.

The chain employs TRBV28 and TRBJ2-3, with TRBD2 matching 8 bases. This CDR3 has 13 amino acids. The junction had 2 bases not matched to a gene; V was cut back by 6 bases and J by 3 bases. Per germline, CDR1 MDHEN and CDR2 SYDVKM. CDR3 in DNA: TGTGCCAGCAGGACTAGCGCTACAGATACGCAGTATTTT. Residues: CASRTSATDTQYF.

The chain links TRBV18 to TRBJ2-4, with 8 nucleotides matching TRBD1. V trimming: 1 base; J trimming: 0 bases; junction bases outside the gene matches: 11. Per the germline V gene, CDR1 is KGHSH and CDR2 is LQKENI. CDR3 size: 19 residues. CDR3 amino acids: CASSPRFSGQGLAKNIQYF. As DNA, the CDR3 is TGTGCCAGCTCACCACGATTTTCCGGACAGGGCCTAGCCAAAAACATTCAGTACTTC.

This chain uses TRBV18 with TRBJ1-1; 7 nucleotides line up with TRBD1. The germline gives CDR1 KGHSH, CDR2 LQKENI. The CDR3 extends over 17 amino acids. V shed 2 bases and J 1 base; nucleotides not matched to a gene: 10. CDR3 amino acids: CASSPKGTEAPNTEAFF. As DNA, the CDR3 is TGTGCCAGCTCACCAAAGGGGACAGAGGCCCCGAACACTGAAGCTTTCTTT. Complete variable domain (other parts from reference TRBV18 and TRBJ1-1): NAGVMQNPRHLVRRRGQEARLRCSPMKGHSHVYWYRQLPEEGLKFMVYLQKENIIDESGMPKERFSAEFPKEGPSILRIQQVVRGDSAAYFCASSPKGTEAPNTEAFFGQGTRLTVV.

The chain recombines TRBV5-1 with TRBJ1-1; D possibly corresponds to TRBD1 (5 bases). The CDR3 extends over 14 amino acids. V lost 0 bases and J lost 1, with 7 bases in between. The germline V gene has CDR1 SGHRS and CDR2 YFSETQ. The CDR3 bases are TGCGCCAGCAGCTTGGACAGGCGGAACACTGAAGCTTTCTTT. Translated: CASSLDRRNTEAFF.

The gene calls are TRBV5-1 and TRBJ2-5; TRBD1 agrees at 7 bases. Germline assignment: CDR1 SGHRS and CDR2 YFSETQ. CDR3 length: 14 residues. J gave up 4 bases and V 2 bases, and 5 bases lay outside the gene matches. CDR3 residues: CASSFHRGRETQYF. DNA of the CDR3: TGCGCCAGCAGCTTCCACAGGGGCAGAGAGACCCAGTACTTC.

This clone was detected a few times. The gene calls are TRBV7-8 and TRBJ1-1; D is possibly TRBD1 (5 bases). The V end lost 10 bases, the J end lost 10 bases, and 19 bases lay between the germline ends. CDR1 is SGHVS, CDR2 FQNEAQ, per germline. CDR3 size: 12 residues. The DNA of the CDR3 is TGTGCCATCCTCAAAGACCGGGGGTTAGCTTTCTTT. It yields the protein CAILKDRGLAFF.

The chain recombines TRBV5-5 with TRBJ1-2, with D possibly being TRBD1 (5 bases). The CDR3 has 13 amino acids. V lost 1 base and J lost 5, with 9 bases in between. Looked up from germline, CDR1 is SGHKS and CDR2 is YYEKEE (reference sequence). The CDR3 DNA reads as TGTGCCAGCAGCTTGACAGGAGATTATGGCTACACCTTC. Translating it yields CASSLTGDYGYTF. The entire variable domain, with the rest obtained from reference TRBV5-5 and TRBJ1-2, is as follows: DAGVTQSPTHLIKTRGQQVTLRCSPISGHKSVSWYQQVLGQGPQFIFQYYEKEERGRGNFPDRFSARQFPNYSSELNVNALLLGDSALYLCASSLTGDYGYTFGSGTRLTVV.

The chain carries TRBV9 and TRBJ2-1, with 10 bases matching TRBD1. There are 12 residues in the CDR3. Per germline, CDR1 SGDLS and CDR2 YYNGEE. V was pared by 3 bases and J by 9 bases, with 0 bases of the junction left unmatched. CDR3 amino acids: CASSGDRGEQFF. The CDR3 nucleotides read TGTGCCAGCAGCGGGGACAGGGGTGAGCAGTTCTTC. The full variable domain, completed using reference TRBV9 and TRBJ2-1, is DSGVTQTPKHLITATGQRVTLRCSPRSGDLSVYWYQQSLDQGLQFLIQYYNGEERAKGNILERFSAQQFPDLHSELNLSSLELGDSALYFCASSGDRGEQFFGPGTRLTVL.

The chain has TRBV9 and TRBJ1-1; 7 nucleotides align to TRBD1. CDR3 length: 16 residues. Germline trimming cut 0 bases from V and 5 bases from J; bases unmatched to any gene: 10. Germline V lookup: CDR1 SGDLS, CDR2 YYNGEE. The CDR3 nucleotides are TGTGCCAGCAGCGTAGCTGGTTTGGCAGGGGGGACTGAAGCTTTCTTT. The encoded protein is CASSVAGLAGGTEAFF. Variable domain in full (rest from reference TRBV9 and TRBJ1-1): DSGVTQTPKHLITATGQRVTLRCSPRSGDLSVYWYQQSLDQGLQFLIQYYNGEERAKGNILERFSAQQFPDLHSELNLSSLELGDSALYFCASSVAGLAGGTEAFFGQGTRLTVV.